This section outlines one TCR beta chain sequence together with its context. Its antigen is unknown. This CDR3 spans 16 amino acids. V dropped 6 bases and J dropped 1 base, with 13 bases sitting between them. Germline loops: CDR1 SGHTA, CDR2 FQGNSA. Antigen-specific CD4+ T cells were expanded with viral peptide pools in the ViraFEST assay before sequencing. Following a roughly 9-day culture, CD4+ T cells were purified. None of the vaccinated had previously contracted SARS-CoV-2, and their nucleocapsid antibodies tested negative. It was on days 3 and 7 that half the medium was replaced with IL-2 medium. This record belongs to a study of vaccination effects on CD4 cells after COVID-19. For the study at large: Participants each got two BNT162b2 or mRNA-1273 vaccine doses. Findings of the study overall: Cross-reactivity with common cold coronaviruses was shown by only 1 of 255 vaccine-induced clones in healthy vaccinees. Marked contraction was observed in infection-induced and vaccine-induced clones late after vaccination.

The method was immunoSEQ multiplex PCR; TCRdb's version includes in-frame clones alone and lacks a portion of them. The sample records 71,000 or so clones, over 65% being singletons. The rearrangement joins TRBV7-2 to TRBJ2-6; weak D call: TRBD1 (6 bases). Sequenced here: CD4+ T cells from PBMCs cultured with HCoV-OC43 spike peptides, sampled before COVID-19 vaccination. Noted subset: HCoV-OC43 spike overlapping peptide pool stimulation. The receptor was derived from a human donor who received a COVID-19 vaccine. The CDR3 sequence: CASSPIRGSGANVLTF. The CDR3 nucleotides are TGTGCCAGCAGTCCAATCAGGGGATCTGGGGCCAACGTCCTGACTTTC.